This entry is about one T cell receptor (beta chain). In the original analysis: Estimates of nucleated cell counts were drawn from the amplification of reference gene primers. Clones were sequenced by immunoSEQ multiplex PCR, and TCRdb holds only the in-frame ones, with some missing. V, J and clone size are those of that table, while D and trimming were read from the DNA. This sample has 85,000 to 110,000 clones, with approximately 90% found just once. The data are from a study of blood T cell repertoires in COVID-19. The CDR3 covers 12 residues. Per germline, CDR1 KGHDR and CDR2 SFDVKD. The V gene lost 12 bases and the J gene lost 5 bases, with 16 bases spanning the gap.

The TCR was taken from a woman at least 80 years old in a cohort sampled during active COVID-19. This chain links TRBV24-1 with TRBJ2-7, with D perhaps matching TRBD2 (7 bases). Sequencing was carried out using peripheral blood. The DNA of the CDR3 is TGTGCCTCACAGGGAGGGGTAAACGAGCAGTACTTC. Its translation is CASQGGVNEQYF.